This entry is about one T cell receptor (beta chain). Its matching antigen is unknown. The sample belongs to a study of CD8 T cells in Susac syndrome. The CDR3 sequence is 14 residues long. The V and J ends lost 5 bases and 8 bases respectively, with 19 bases between them. In germline, CDR1 is SQVTM, CDR2 ANQGSEA. RNA in amounts of about 0.5 to 1 ug was reverse transcribed with random hexamers. Across 54 Vbeta and 13 Jbeta, TCR beta CDR3 was amplified with immunoSEQ multiplex PCR. One entry per CDR3 protein, called by TCRdb with MiXCR from the immunoSEQ multiplex PCR reads. In the table there are 95,000 to 150,000 distinct CDR3 sequences, more than 90% of which are singletons. Healthy donors acted as controls, with matching for age and sex. Negative magnetic isolation gave CD8+ and CD4+ cells; FACS enriched CD8+ TEMRA. The study, taken as a whole, reports: The study's TCR sequencing and HLA analysis covered a relatively small number of individuals, and the study acknowledged this.

The chain links TRBV29-1 to TRBJ2-1; TRBD1 or TRBD2 may be the D gene (7 bases each). What was sequenced was CD4+ T cells from PBMCs. The sequence derives from a human donor in good health. This CDR3 reads CSVQGGVEGDEQFF. Written as DNA, the CDR3 is TGCAGCGTTCAGGGGGGGGTTGAAGGGGATGAGCAGTTCTTC.